A single sample is the source of the 6 T cell receptor beta chains below, sequenced in a study of OX40 agonist ivuxolimab in advanced cancers. The table came from immunoSEQ multiplex PCR; TCRdb's copy has only in-frame clones and leaves some out. The profile shows 45,000 to 60,000 clones, almost 90% of them singletons. Specimen: CD4+ or CD8+ T cells sorted from blood, collected in a trial of the OX40 agonist ivuxolimab. These receptors came from an adult with an advanced solid tumor such as melanoma, head and neck, liver or kidney cancer.

V is TRBV5-6 and J is TRBJ1-4; D gene ambiguous. Germline loops: CDR1 SGHDT, CDR2 YYEEEE. The CDR3 sequence is 16 residues long. Trimming stripped 2 bases from V and 0 bases from J, with 11 bases between. The CDR3 coding sequence is TGTGCCAGCAGCTTAAGGAGCCCTGCAACTAATGAAAAACTGTTTTTT. This encodes CASSLRSPATNEKLFF.

V is TRBV19 and J is TRBJ1-1; perhaps TRBD1 as D (6 bases). The CDR3 totals 13 residues. Trimming took off 0 bases at V and 4 bases at J, with 6 bases between the two ends. Germline-derived CDR1 and CDR2 are LNHDA and SQIVND (reference sequence). This CDR3 reads CASSIEGGTEAFF. The CDR3 DNA reads TGTGCCAGTAGTATAGAAGGGGGCACTGAAGCTTTCTTT.

V usage is TRBV7-2 and J usage is TRBJ2-1; the match to TRBD1 covers 9 bases. The CDR3 extends over 13 amino acids. Germline V gene lookup returns CDR1 SGHTA and CDR2 FQGNSA. Losses at the gene ends were 1 base for V and 16 bases for J; bases not matched to a gene: 8. The CDR3 protein is CASSLDQDRGEFF. The CDR3 DNA reads as TGTGCCAGCAGCTTAGATCAGGACAGGGGTGAATTCTTC.

V gene TRBV7-8 combines with J gene TRBJ1-2, with 7 bases that match TRBD1. The V gene's germline CDR1 is SGHVS and CDR2 FQNEAQ. Germline trimming cut 5 bases from V and 2 bases from J; bases unmatched to any gene: 8. The CDR3 runs to 15 residues. This CDR3 reads CASSRSGGLNYGYTF. For the CDR3, the DNA is TGTGCCAGCAGCCGATCAGGGGGGCTAAACTATGGCTACACCTTC.

This clone was observed once. The chain has TRBV7-3 and TRBJ2-3; D is uncertain. Germline CDR1 reads SGHTA; CDR2 reads FQGTGA. This CDR3 has 14 amino acids. With 3 bases removed from V and 0 bases from J, the gap between germline ends came to 7 bases. The CDR3 DNA reads TGTGCCAGCAGCTTGAGGATGAGCACAGATACGCAGTATTTT. This sequence encodes CASSLRMSTDTQYF. The full variable domain, completed using reference TRBV7-3 and TRBJ2-3, is GAGVSQTPSNKVTEKGKYVELRCDPISGHTALYWYRQSLGQGPEFLIYFQGTGAADDSGLPNDRFFAVRPEGSVSTLKIQRTERGDSAVYLCASSLRMSTDTQYFGPGTRLTVL.

V is TRBV7-3 and J is TRBJ1-3, with a possible D match to TRBD1 (6 bases). The CDR3 covers 14 residues. Germline V gene data show CDR1 as SGHTA and CDR2 as FQGTGA. The V end was cut by 5 bases, the J end by 0 bases, with 8 bases between. CDR3 loop: CASSKDSSGNTIYF. CDR3 bases: TGTGCCAGCAGCAAGGACAGCTCTGGAAACACCATATATTTT. Full variable domain (rest looked up from reference TRBV7-3 and TRBJ1-3): GAGVSQTPSNKVTEKGKYVELRCDPISGHTALYWYRQSLGQGPEFLIYFQGTGAADDSGLPNDRFFAVRPEGSVSTLKIQRTERGDSAVYLCASSKDSSGNTIYFGEGSWLTVV.